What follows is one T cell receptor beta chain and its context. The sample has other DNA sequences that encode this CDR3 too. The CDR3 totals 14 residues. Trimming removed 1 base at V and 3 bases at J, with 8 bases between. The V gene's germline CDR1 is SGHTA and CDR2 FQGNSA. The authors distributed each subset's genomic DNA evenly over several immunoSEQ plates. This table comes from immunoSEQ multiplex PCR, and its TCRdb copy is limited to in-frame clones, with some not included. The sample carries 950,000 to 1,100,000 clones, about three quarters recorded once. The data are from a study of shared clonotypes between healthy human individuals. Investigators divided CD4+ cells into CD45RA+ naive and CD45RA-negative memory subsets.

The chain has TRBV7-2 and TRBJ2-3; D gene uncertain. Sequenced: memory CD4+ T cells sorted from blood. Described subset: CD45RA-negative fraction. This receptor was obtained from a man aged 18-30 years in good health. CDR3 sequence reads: CASSLVSGTDTQYF. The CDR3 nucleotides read TGTGCCAGCAGCTTAGTTTCTGGGACAGATACGCAGTATTTT.